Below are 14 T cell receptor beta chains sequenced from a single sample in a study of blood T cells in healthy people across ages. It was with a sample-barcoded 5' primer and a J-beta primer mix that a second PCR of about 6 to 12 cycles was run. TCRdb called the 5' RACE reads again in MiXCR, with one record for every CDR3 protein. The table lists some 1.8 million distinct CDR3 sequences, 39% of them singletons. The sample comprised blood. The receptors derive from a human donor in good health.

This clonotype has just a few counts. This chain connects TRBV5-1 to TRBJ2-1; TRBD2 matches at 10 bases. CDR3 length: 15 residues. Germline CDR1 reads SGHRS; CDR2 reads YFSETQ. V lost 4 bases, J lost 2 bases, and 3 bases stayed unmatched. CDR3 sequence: CASSTGTSAYNEQFF. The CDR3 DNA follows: TGCGCCAGCAGCACCGGGACTAGCGCCTACAATGAGCAGTTCTTC. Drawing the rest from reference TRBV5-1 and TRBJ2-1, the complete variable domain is KAGVTQTPRYLIKTRGQQVTLSCSPISGHRSVSWYQQTPGQGLQFLFEYFSETQRNKGNFPGRFSGRQFSNSRSEMNVSTLELGDSALYLCASSTGTSAYNEQFFGPGTRLTVL.

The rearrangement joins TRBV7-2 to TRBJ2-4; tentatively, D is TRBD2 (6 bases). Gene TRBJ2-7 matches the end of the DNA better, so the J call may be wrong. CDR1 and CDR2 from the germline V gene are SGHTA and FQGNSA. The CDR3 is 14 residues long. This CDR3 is CASSLIADYYEQYF. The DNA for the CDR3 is TGTGCCAGCAGCTTGATAGCGGACTACTACGAGCAGTACTTC.

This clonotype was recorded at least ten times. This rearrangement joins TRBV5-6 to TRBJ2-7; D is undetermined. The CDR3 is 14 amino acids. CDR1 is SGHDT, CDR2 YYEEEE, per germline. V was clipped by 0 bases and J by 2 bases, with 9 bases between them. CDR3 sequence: CASSLDRRTYEQYF. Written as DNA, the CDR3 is TGTGCCAGCAGCTTGGACCGTAGGACCTACGAGCAGTACTTC.

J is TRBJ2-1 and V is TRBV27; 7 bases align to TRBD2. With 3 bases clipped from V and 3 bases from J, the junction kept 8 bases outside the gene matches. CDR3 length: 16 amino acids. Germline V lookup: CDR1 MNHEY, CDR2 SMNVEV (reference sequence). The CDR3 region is CASSFKRGPNYNEQFF. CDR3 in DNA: TGTGCCAGCAGTTTTAAGCGGGGCCCTAACTACAATGAGCAGTTCTTC.

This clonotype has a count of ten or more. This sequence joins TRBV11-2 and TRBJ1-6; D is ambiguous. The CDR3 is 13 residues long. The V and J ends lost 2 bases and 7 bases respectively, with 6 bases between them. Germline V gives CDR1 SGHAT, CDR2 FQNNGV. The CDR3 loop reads CASSLRENSPLHF. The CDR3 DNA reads TGTGCCAGCAGCTTACGGGAAAATTCACCCCTCCACTTT.

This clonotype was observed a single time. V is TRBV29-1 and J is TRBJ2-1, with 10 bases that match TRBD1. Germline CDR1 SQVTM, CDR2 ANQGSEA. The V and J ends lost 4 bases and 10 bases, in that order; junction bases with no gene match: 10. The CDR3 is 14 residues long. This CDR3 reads CSVGDRGRGGEQFF. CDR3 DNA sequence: TGCAGCGTTGGGGACAGGGGTCGGGGAGGGGAGCAGTTCTTC.

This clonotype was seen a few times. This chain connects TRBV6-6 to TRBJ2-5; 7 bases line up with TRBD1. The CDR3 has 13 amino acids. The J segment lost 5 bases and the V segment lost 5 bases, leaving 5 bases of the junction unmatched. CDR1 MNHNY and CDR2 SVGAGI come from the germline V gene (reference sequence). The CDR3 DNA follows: TGTGCCAGCAGTAAGGGGGCGCGGGAGACCCAGTACTTC. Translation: CASSKGARETQYF.

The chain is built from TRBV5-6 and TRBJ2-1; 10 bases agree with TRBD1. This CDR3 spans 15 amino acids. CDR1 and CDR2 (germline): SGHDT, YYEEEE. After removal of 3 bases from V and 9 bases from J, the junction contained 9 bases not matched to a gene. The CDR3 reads CASSSPTGGYGEQFF. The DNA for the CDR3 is TGTGCCAGCAGCTCCCCGACAGGGGGCTATGGTGAGCAGTTCTTC. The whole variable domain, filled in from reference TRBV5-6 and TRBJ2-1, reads DAGVTQSPTHLIKTRGQQVTLRCSPKSGHDTVSWYQQALGQGPQFIFQYYEEEERQRGNFPDRFSGHQFPNYSSELNVNALLLGDSALYLCASSSPTGGYGEQFFGPGTRLTVL.

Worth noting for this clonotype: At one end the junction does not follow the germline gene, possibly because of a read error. The CDR3: CASNLIRTGNEQFF. The CDR3 nucleotides read TGTGCCAGCAACTTAATTCGAACGGGTAATGAGCAGTTCTTC. The chain links TRBV7-2 to TRBJ2-1; no reliable D call. CDR1 and CDR2 from the germline V gene are SGHTA and FQGNSA. The CDR3 length is 14 residues.

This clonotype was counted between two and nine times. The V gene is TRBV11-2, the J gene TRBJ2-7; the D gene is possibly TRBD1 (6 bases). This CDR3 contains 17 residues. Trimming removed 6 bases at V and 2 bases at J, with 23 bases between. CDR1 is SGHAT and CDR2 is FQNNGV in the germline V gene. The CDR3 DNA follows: TGTGCCAGCAGTTATAGAATAATATGGACAGAGACCTACGAGCAGTACTTC. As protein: CASSYRIIWTETYEQYF.

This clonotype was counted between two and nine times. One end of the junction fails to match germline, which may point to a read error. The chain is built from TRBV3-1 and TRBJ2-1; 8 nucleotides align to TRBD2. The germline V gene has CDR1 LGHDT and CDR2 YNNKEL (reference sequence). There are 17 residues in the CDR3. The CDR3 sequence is CASSQVGSLTGTSEQFF. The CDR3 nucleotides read TGTGCTAGCAGCCAAGTAGGTTCCCTCACAGGGACTAGTGAGCAGTTCTTC.

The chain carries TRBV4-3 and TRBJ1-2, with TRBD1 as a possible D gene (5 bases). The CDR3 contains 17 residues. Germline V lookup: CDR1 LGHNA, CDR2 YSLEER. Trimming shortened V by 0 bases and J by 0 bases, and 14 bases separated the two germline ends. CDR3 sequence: CASSQDWEGSTNYGYTF. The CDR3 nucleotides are TGCGCCAGCAGCCAAGATTGGGAGGGGTCCACTAACTATGGCTACACCTTC.

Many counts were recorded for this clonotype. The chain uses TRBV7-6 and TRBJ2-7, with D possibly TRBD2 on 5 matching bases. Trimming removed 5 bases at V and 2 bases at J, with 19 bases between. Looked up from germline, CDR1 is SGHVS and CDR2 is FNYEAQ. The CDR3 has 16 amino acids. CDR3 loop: CASSQDLPDGAYEQYF. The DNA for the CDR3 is TGTGCCAGCAGCCAAGACCTGCCGGACGGGGCCTACGAGCAGTACTTC.

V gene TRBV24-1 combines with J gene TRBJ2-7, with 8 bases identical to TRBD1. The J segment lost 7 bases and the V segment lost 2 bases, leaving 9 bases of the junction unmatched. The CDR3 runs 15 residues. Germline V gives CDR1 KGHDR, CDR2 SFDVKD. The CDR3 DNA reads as TGTGCCACCAGTGATTATCCCGGGACAGGCCATGAGCAGTACTTC. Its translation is CATSDYPGTGHEQYF.